This TCR beta chain stems from a study of Ad26.COV2.S vaccination and SARS-CoV-2 variants (dated by TCRdb to about 2021). For the study in its entirety: Vaccine-arm donors came from COV1001, a multicentre, randomized, double-blind, placebo-controlled phase I-IIa trial of Ad26.COV2.S in healthy adults. The specificity and breadth of SARS-CoV-2-reactive T cell receptors after Ad26.COV2.S vaccination were assessed by TCRbeta repertoire sequencing. Trial participants were randomized into five groups of five, in which low-dose or high-dose Ad26.COV2.S was given once or twice, or placebo was given on both occasions. The TCR-sequenced set comprised about 30 samples: around 20 Ad26.COV2.S vaccine recipients, 5 placebo recipients and 8 SARS-CoV-2 convalescent individuals. Investigators did not know the trial group allocation while performing experiments and assessing outcomes. Dosing of Ad26.COV2.S was intramuscular, at either 5x10^10 or 1x10^11 viral particles, delivered as one shot or as two shots spaced 56 days apart.

CDR1 and CDR2, looked up from the germline V gene, are LGHNT and FRNRAP. Taken from cysteine to phenylalanine, the CDR3 has 13 residues. Only the CDR3 DNA is retained, 39 bases long and in frame from the first base. V is cut by 6 bases and J by 1 base, and the space between the germline ends is 9 bases. The immunoSEQ Assay was the method used to sequence TCRbeta CDR3 regions. After extraction, genomic DNA underwent amplification by bias-controlled multiplex PCR, followed by high-throughput sequencing. Under the source paper's analysis protocol: Collapsing and filtering of sequences were performed to quantify the absolute abundance of each unique TCRbeta CDR3 region. T cell fraction was estimated by normalizing TCRbeta template counts to usable DNA, with usable DNA measured through amplification of reference genes found in all nucleated cells. Repertoire TCRs were annotated as SARS-CoV-2-specific by exact matching of V gene, CDR3 amino acid sequence and J gene to a known reactive TCR set. The reference SARS-CoV-2 TCR set was obtained from MIRA and was filtered for enrichment in COVID-19-positive ImmuneCODE repertoires, whereby public or cross-reactive TCRs were removed. Based on the MIRA antigens, annotated TCRs were further analysed at the level of specific ORF or position within ORF. Breadth was defined as annotated unique rearrangements over total unique productive rearrangements; depth was the summed frequency of those rearrangements. Two-sided Wilcoxon rank-sum tests were used to compare TCR breadth between groups. The immuneACCESS repertoire file appears here via TCRdb, limited to in-frame rearrangements. These files lack a portion of the clones; in checked studies, under half of the deficit traces to unresolved V genes, and the cause of the others is not known. The V and J calls and clone size were taken over from that table, and D and trimming were inferred from the DNA. This sample lists about 350,000 clones; 88% were detected once. Roughly 6% of the sample goes to the ten largest clones.

Of note for this clone: Its recognized antigen is unknown. The input lacks base qualities; no much larger clone sits a single base away. Within the sample, other DNA sequences also encode this same CDR3.

This sample's treatment or condition label indicates: about 20 received Ad26.COV2.S at low or high dose, single or two shots; 5 received placebo; per-sample allocation not given. For vaccine and placebo recipients, repertoires were sequenced using samples collected on day 63 after the first injection. In Cohort 1b, roughly 25 adults aged 18-55 years were enrolled at a single site in Boston, USA, between 29 July and 7 August 2020. Ad26.COV2.S consisted of a replication-incompetent adenovirus type 26 vector by which a prefusion-stabilized SARS-CoV-2 spike protein from the original Wuhan strain was expressed. On the study overall, not on this receptor specifically: After vaccination, substantial breadth of spike-specific CD8+ and CD4+ T cell responses was reported. Non-spike TCR breadth was comparable between vaccine and placebo recipients, consistent with the vaccine containing only spike. The study lacked the statistical power to compare responses across vaccine doses or regimens. Compared with placebo recipients, Ad26.COV2.S recipients showed higher spike-specific TCR breadth (P = 0.0014). According to the authors, total T cell responses may have been underestimated by the TCR breadth and depth analyses.

The clonotype was recovered from a person aged 18-65 years who received the Ad26.COV2.S COVID-19 vaccine or a placebo. The rearrangement joined TRBV12-5 to TRBJ1-1; confidence is insufficient to name the D gene. The sequenced sample was peripheral blood, obtained in a trial of Ad26.COV2.S vaccine versus placebo. CDR3 sequence: CASGLAENTEAFF. The sequence in DNA is TGTGCTAGTGGACTGGCCGAGAACACTGAAGCTTTCTTT.